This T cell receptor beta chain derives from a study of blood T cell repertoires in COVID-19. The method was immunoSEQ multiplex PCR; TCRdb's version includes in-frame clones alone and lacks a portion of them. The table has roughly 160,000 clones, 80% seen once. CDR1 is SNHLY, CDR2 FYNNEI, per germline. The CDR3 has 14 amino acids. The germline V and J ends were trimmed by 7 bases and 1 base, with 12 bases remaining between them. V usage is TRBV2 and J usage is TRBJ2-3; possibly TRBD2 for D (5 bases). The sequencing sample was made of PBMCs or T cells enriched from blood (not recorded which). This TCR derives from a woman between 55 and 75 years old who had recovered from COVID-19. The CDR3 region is CASKAAAGTDTQYF. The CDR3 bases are TGTGCCAGCAAGGCAGCGGCGGGCACAGATACGCAGTATTTT.